Following are 15 T cell receptor beta chains from one sample sequenced in a study of T cells in Graves' hyperthyroidism and ophthalmopathy. RNA transcripts gave rise to amplified TCR beta CDR3 regions. The study used the HTBI primer set for a first-round RT-PCR of the TCR CDR3. Using its own MiXCR run on the multiplex PCR reads, TCRdb lists one record per CDR3 protein. The data contain 600,000 to 800,000 distinct CDR3 sequences, roughly a third of them seen just once; the ten biggest clones take up less than 35%. Specimen: blood. The source of these receptors is a woman aged 40 to 49 with Graves' hyperthyroidism.

This clonotype showed up many times. This chain connects TRBV7-6 to TRBJ2-2; D unclear. Germline values: CDR1 SGHVS, CDR2 FNYEAQ. V was trimmed by 2 bases and J by 2 bases, leaving 6 bases between them. The CDR3 length is 14 residues. The CDR3 nucleotides are TGTGCCAGCAGCTTATCGGTCAACACCGGGGAGCTGTTTTTT. Translating it yields CASSLSVNTGELFF.

At least ten counts were recorded for this clonotype. The chain links TRBV5-8 to TRBJ1-1; D perhaps matches TRBD1 (5 bases). This CDR3 has 13 residues. Germline CDR1 is SGHTS and CDR2 is YDEGEE. Trimming took off 7 bases at V and 3 bases at J, with 13 bases between the two ends. The chain's CDR3 is CASGPGGYTEAFF. The CDR3 nucleotides read TGTGCCAGCGGCCCCGGGGGGTACACTGAAGCTTTCTTT.

The chain recombines TRBV19 with TRBJ2-1; D may match TRBD1 or TRBD2 (6 bases each). The CDR3 sequence is 12 residues long. CDR1 is LNHDA, CDR2 SQIVND, per germline (reference sequence). V was cut by 6 bases and J by 8 bases, with 11 bases left in between. The DNA of the CDR3 is TGTGCCAGTAGCGGGGGCTGGGATGAGCAGTTCTTC. This gives the protein CASSGGWDEQFF.

The V gene is TRBV12-3 or TRBV12-4, the J gene TRBJ1-6; 9 bases agree with TRBD1. CDR3 length equals 16 residues. Trimming removed 5 bases from V and 7 bases from J; junction bases left unmatched: 9. The CDR3 DNA reads as TGTGCCAGCAGTAAAGGACCGGACAGGGGAAATTCACCCCTCCACTTT. It encodes CASSKGPDRGNSPLHF.

Regarding this clonotype: This may come from a read error, since a much larger clone is one base off. The chain links TRBV2 to TRBJ1-5, with D tentatively TRBD1 (5 bases). Between the trimmed V and J ends, which lost 6 bases and 9 bases, there was a span of 21 bases. The CDR3 has 15 amino acids. In germline, CDR1 is SNHLY, CDR2 FYNNEI. The CDR3, as DNA: TGTGCCAGCAGCTTAGTGAGCGGGGCGGTGAGGCCCCAGCATTTT. Amino acids: CASSLVSGAVRPQHF.

This clonotype was seen ten or more times. The rearrangement links TRBV7-9 to TRBJ1-2; no firm D call. CDR1 is SEHNR and CDR2 is FQNEAQ in the germline V gene (reference sequence). The CDR3 is 14 residues long. V was trimmed by 0 bases and J by 3 bases, leaving 8 bases between them. The CDR3 nucleotides are TGTGCCAGCAGCTTAGCGCGGGCAGACTATGGCTACACCTTC. It yields the protein CASSLARADYGYTF. Complete variable domain (other parts from reference TRBV7-9 and TRBJ1-2): DTGVSQNPRHKITKRGQNVTFRCDPISEHNRLYWYRQTLGQGPEFLTYFQNEAQLEKSRLLSDRFSAERPKGSFSTLEIQRTEQGDSAMYLCASSLARADYGYTFGSGTRLTVV.

This clonotype was found a few times. The chain is built from TRBV12-3 or TRBV12-4 and TRBJ2-5; D might be TRBD1 (5 bases). The CDR3 is made up of 15 amino acids. The V end was cut by 5 bases, the J end by 5 bases, with 18 bases between. This CDR3 reads CASSLDSRVWETQYF. CDR3 nucleotide sequence: TGTGCCAGCAGTCTAGACTCCAGGGTCTGGGAGACCCAGTACTTC.

A word on this clonotype: With a much larger clone just one base away, this may be a read error. The chain joins TRBV7-2 to TRBJ1-2; D ambiguous. The length of the CDR3 is 13 residues. The germline V gene encodes CDR1 SGHTA and CDR2 FQGNSA. In nucleotides, the CDR3 is TGTGCCAACAGCTTAGAATTGAACCGGCACTACACCTTC. Protein sequence: CANSLELNRHYTF.

At least ten counts were recorded for this clonotype. V and J are TRBV29-1 and TRBJ1-4, with a weak D call TRBD1 (5 bases). CDR3 length: 13 amino acids. Trimming shortened V by 6 bases and J by 8 bases, and 16 bases separated the two germline ends. CDR1 and CDR2 (germline): SQVTM, ANQGSEA. DNA of the CDR3: TGCAGCGTGGTCTTAGGGGAGCCCGAAAAACTGTTTTTT. Encoded protein: CSVVLGEPEKLFF.

In its sample, this clonotype was seen many times. V and J are TRBV29-1 and TRBJ2-7; no firm D call. V shed 0 bases and J shed 7 bases, with 19 bases lying between them. Germline loops: CDR1 SQVTM, CDR2 ANQGSEA. CDR3 length equals 15 residues. The CDR3: CSVEDPAVPTVEQYF. The CDR3 nucleotides are TGCAGCGTTGAAGATCCGGCAGTTCCTACGGTGGAGCAGTACTTC.

In nucleotides, the CDR3 is TGTGCCAGCAGCGCCCAAGAGGGGCCGTCTAACTATGGCTACACCTTC. Translated, it gives CASSAQEGPSNYGYTF. The V call is TRBV5-7, the J call TRBJ1-2; tentative D call: TRBD1 (5 bases). TRBV5-7 is recorded as an ORF, its role being uncertain. The CDR3 totals 16 residues. Trimming removed 4 bases at V and 0 bases at J, with 16 bases between.

Points on this clonotype: Given a much more abundant clone one base away, this may be a read error. The chain is built from TRBV20-1 and TRBJ1-2; 10 bases agree with TRBD1. The CDR3 spans 13 residues. Germline CDR1 DFQATT, CDR2 SNEGSKA (reference sequence). Trimming took 2 bases from V and 6 from J; bases not matched to a gene: 3. CDR3 bases: TGCAGTGCTAGATCGACAGGGGGCCATGGCTACACCTTC. This gives the protein CSARSTGGHGYTF.

This clonotype is deemed medium-sized. The chain uses TRBV2 and TRBJ1-5; D is possibly TRBD1 (6 bases). Germline values: CDR1 SNHLY, CDR2 FYNNEI. Deletions cut 6 bases from V and 5 bases from J, with 14 bases between. This CDR3 spans 14 amino acids. CDR3 loop: CASRRGSVDQPQHF. CDR3 DNA sequence: TGTGCCAGCAGGAGGGGGTCCGTCGATCAGCCCCAGCATTTT.

As to this clonotype: A much larger clone lies a single base off, so this may be a read error. The rearrangement uses TRBV12-3 or TRBV12-4 and TRBJ1-1; 8 positions agree with TRBD1. This CDR3 comprises 13 residues. With 8 bases clipped from V and 1 base from J, the junction kept 3 bases outside the gene matches. This CDR3 reads CASGGTGNTEAFF. The CDR3 DNA is TGTGCCAGCGGGGGGACAGGGAACACTGAAGCTTTCTTT.

This clonotype was counted many times. The chain is built from TRBV9 and TRBJ2-5; 9 bases match TRBD1. Germline V gene sequence: CDR1 SGDLS, CDR2 YYNGEE. V shed 3 bases, J shed 2 bases, and the junction held 2 bases outside the gene matches. The CDR3 is 14 residues long. The CDR3 coding sequence is TGTGCCAGCAGCGGGACAGGGGCACAAGAGACCCAGTACTTC. Amino acid sequence: CASSGTGAQETQYF.